One T cell receptor beta chain is described in this entry. The sample belongs to a study of blood T cells in healthy people across ages. Study as a whole: Capture by template switching was about one barcoded beta molecule per two T cells.

A second PCR of about 6 to 11 cycles used a sample-barcoded 5' primer and a J-beta primer mix. TCRdb redid the calling of the 5' RACE reads with MiXCR, one entry per CDR3 protein. The data show about 1.5 million distinct CDR3 sequences, approximately 42% seen once. Source material: blood. This receptor was identified in a woman aged 18 to 35 in good health.

The CDR3 DNA sequence: TGCGCCAGCAGCCCCAGGGGGGGGAATAATGAGCAGTTCTTC. Translated: CASSPRGGNNEQFF. The chain uses TRBV4-3 and TRBJ2-1, with D possibly being TRBD1 or TRBD2 (7 bases each). Germline V CDR1 and CDR2: LGHNA, YSLEER. The CDR3 consists of 14 residues. Deletions cut 4 bases from V and 7 bases from J, with 14 bases between.